Given below is one TCR beta chain in context. The antigen is unknown. Researchers ran the PCR with 60 Vbeta and 13 Jbeta primers. Only in-frame clones appear in the TCRdb table, and some are missing; sequencing was by immunoSEQ multiplex PCR. Altogether 110,000 to 150,000 clones are present, roughly four fifths being singletons, with the ten largest covering roughly 3.4%. The data were obtained in a study of cytomegalovirus exposure and HLA in healthy donors. Study findings and constraints: Accurate prediction of HLA-A and HLA-B alleles (for most subjects) was reportedly achieved from TCR beta sequences. Clonal expansion was found to be greater in HLA-associated TCR beta chains than in equally common others in a later analysis. A later analysis reportedly found fewer N-insertions in an Asian-associated ancestry cluster than the roughly 730-donor mean.

This clonotype was sampled from a male donor in good health and CMV-seronegative. Input material: PBMCs.

The CDR3 coding sequence is TGTGCCAGCAGCTTCCTAGACAGGGGCTCAGATACGCAGTATTTT. Its translation is CASSFLDRGSDTQYF. The genes are TRBV5-4 and TRBJ2-3; 8 bases are a match to TRBD1. V shed 2 bases, J shed 4 bases, and the junction held 6 bases outside the gene matches. CDR1 is SGHNT and CDR2 is YYREEE in the germline V gene (reference sequence). The CDR3 covers 15 residues. Looking up the rest from reference TRBV5-4 and TRBJ2-3 gives the full variable domain: ETGVTQSPTHLIKTRGQQVTLRCSSQSGHNTVSWYQQALGQGPQFIFQYYREEENGRGNFPPRFSGLQFPNYSSELNVNALELDDSALYLCASSFLDRGSDTQYFGPGTRLTVL.